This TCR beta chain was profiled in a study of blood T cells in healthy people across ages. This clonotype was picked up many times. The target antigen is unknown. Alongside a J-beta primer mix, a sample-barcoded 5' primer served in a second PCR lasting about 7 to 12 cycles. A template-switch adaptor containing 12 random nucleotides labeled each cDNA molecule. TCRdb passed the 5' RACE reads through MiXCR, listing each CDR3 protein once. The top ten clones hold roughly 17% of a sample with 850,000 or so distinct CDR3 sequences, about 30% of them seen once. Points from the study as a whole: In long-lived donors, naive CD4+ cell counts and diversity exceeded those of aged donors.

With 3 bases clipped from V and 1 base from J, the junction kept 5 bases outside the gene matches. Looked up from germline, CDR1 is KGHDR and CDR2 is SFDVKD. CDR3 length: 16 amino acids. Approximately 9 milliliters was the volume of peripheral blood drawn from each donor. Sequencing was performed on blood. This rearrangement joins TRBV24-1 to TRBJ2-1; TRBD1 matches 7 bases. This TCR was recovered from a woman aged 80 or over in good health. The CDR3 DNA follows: TGTGCCACCAGTGATGGTCACAGGGGATCCTACAATGAGCAGTTCTTC. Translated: CATSDGHRGSYNEQFF.